The T cell receptor (beta chain) described here comes from a study of blood T cell repertoires in COVID-19. About the study: Researchers got acute and convalescent COVID-19 samples from the United States, Italy and Spain. The cDNA or gDNA used as material had been derived from T cells, B-cell-depleted T cells, or PBMCs.

Original data processing: Estimation of nucleated cell counts was performed using reference gene primer amplification. Sequencing was performed with immunoSEQ multiplex PCR; in TCRdb, only in-frame clones are kept and a portion is missing. V and J calls and clone size are those listed in that table; D and trimming were worked out from the DNA. The repertoire has 250,000 to 300,000 clones, 87% of them found once; the top ten carry approximately 1.4%. Germline loops: CDR1 MNHNS, CDR2 SASEGT. Deletions cut 3 bases from V and 6 bases from J, with 11 bases between. The CDR3 sequence is 13 residues long. The table lists this clone with a few counts.

The sample taken for sequencing was peripheral blood. The genes are TRBV6-1 and TRBJ1-1; perhaps TRBD1 as D (5 bases). This clonotype was sampled from a woman between 35 and 50 years old who had recovered from COVID-19. CDR3 region: CASSDRVGAEAFF. The CDR3 DNA reads as TGTGCCAGCAGTGACAGGGTTGGCGCTGAAGCTTTCTTT.